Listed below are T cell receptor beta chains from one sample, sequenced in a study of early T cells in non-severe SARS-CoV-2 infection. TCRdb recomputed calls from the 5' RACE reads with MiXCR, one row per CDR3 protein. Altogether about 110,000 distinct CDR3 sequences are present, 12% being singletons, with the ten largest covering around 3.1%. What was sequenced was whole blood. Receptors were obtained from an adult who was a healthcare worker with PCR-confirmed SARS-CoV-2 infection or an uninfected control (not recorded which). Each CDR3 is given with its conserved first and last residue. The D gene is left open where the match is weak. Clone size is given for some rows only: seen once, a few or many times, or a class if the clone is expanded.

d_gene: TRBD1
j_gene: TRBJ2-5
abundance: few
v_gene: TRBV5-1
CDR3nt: TGCGCCAGCAGCGCGACAGGGGAGACCCAGTACTTC
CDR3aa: CASSATGETQYF

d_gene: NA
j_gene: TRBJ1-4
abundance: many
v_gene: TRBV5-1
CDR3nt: TGCGCCAGCAGCTTAGGCCCGCCGGGTAATGAAAAACTGTTTTTT
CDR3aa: CASSLGPPGNEKLFF

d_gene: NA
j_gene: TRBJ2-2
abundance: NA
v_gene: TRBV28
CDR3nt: TGTGCCAGCAGTTTTCTGGGGGGGAACACCGGGGAGCTGTTTTTT
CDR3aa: CASSFLGGNTGELFF

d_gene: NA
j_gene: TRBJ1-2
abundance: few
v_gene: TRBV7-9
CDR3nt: TGTGCCAGCAGCTCGGACGGGAACTATGGCTACACCTTC
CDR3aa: CASSSDGNYGYTF

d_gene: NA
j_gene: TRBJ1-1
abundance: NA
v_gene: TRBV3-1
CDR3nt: TGTGCCAGCAGCCAAGAGGGACGTCCCACTGAAGCTTTCTTT
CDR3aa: CASSQEGRPTEAFF

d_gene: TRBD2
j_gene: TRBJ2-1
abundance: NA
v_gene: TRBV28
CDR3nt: TGTGCCAGCAGTTATCTAGCGGGAGAGCAGTTCTTC
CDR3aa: CASSYLAGEQFF

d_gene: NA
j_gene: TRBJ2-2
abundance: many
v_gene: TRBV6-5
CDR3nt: TGTGCCACCCAGGGGGGGGGAGTCGGCGGGGAGCTGTTTTTT
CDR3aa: CATQGGGVGGELFF

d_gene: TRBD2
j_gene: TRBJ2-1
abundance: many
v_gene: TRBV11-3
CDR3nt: TGTGCCAGCAGCTTAGCCCTAGCGGGATGGTACAATGAGCAGTTCTTC
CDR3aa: CASSLALAGWYNEQFF

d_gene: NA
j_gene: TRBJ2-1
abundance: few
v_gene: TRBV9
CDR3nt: TGTGCCAGCAGACCGGGGACTTCCCAGAACAATGAGCAGTTCTTC
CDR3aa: CASRPGTSQNNEQFF

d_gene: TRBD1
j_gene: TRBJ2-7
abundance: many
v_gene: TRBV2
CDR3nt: TGTGCCAGCAGCCCCCGACAGGGCTTCGTCTCCTACGAGCAGTACTTC
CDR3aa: CASSPRQGFVSYEQYF

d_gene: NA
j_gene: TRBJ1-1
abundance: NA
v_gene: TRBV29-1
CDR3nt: TGCAGCGTTTCCACAGGGCTCGAACAAGCTTTCTTT
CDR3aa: CSVSTGLEQAFF

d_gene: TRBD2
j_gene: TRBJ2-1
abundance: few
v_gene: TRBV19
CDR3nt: TGTGCCAGTAGTATAGGGTTGGCTAGCGGTAAATACAATGAGCAGTTCTTC
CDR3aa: CASSIGLASGKYNEQFF

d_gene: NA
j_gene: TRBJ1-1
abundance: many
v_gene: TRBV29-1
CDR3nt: TGCAGCGTCGAGAAGACTTTGAACACTGAAGCTTTCTTT
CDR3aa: CSVEKTLNTEAFF

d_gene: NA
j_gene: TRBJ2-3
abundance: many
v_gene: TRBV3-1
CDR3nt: TGTGCCAGCAGCCAAGATACTTCCCGCCGGAGCACAGATACGCAGTATTTT
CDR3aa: CASSQDTSRRSTDTQYF

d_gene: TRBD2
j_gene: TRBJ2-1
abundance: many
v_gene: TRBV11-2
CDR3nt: TGTGCCAGCAGCTTAGGCGGGAGGGCCTACAATGAGCAGTTCTTC
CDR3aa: CASSLGGRAYNEQFF

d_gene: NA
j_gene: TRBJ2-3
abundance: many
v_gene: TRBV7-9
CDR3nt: TGTGCCAGCAGCTTCCAAGCGGTCACAGATACGCAGTATTTT
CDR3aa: CASSFQAVTDTQYF

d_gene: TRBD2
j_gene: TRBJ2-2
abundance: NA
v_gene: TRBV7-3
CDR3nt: TGTGCCAGCAGCCCCACCGGGACTAGAGTCGCCGGGGAGCTGTTTTTT
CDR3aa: CASSPTGTRVAGELFF

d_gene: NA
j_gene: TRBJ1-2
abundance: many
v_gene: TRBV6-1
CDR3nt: TGTGCCAGCAGTGAAGAACTGCTAACATGGACACAAAACTATGGCTACACCTTC
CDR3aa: CASSEELLTWTQNYGYTF

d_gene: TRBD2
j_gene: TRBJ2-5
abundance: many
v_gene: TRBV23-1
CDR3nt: TGCGCCAGCAGTCAATCCATCGGGAGGGCCACGCCCTGGCCAATTGAGACCCAGTACTTC
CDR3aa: CASSQSIGRATPWPIETQYF

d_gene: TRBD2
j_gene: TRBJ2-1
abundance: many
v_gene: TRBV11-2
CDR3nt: TGTGCCAGCAGCTTAGCAGGACTAGCGGTTATAGCCTACAATGAGCAGTTCTTC
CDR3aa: CASSLAGLAVIAYNEQFF

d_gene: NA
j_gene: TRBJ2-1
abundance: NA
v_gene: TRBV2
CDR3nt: TGTGCCAGCAGCGCAAGGGGGTCAAGCTCCTACAATGAGCAGTTCTTC
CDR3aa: CASSARGSSSYNEQFF

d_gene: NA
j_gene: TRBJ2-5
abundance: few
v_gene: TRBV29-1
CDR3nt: TGCAGCGTTGGCGGGGAAGAGACCCAGTACTTC
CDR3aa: CSVGGEETQYF

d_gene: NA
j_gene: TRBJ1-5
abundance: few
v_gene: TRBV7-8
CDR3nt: TGTGCCAGCAGCCAGGACAGAGAGAATAGCAATCAGCCCCAGCATTTT
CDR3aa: CASSQDRENSNQPQHF

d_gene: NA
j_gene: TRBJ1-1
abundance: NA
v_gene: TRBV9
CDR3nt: TGTGCCAGCAGCCCCCAGAGCGGAGGCATAGGTGAAGCTTTCTTT
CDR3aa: CASSPQSGGIGEAFF

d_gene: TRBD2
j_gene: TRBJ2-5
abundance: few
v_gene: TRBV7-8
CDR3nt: TGTGCCAGCAGCCCCCGGGAGGCGAGGCAGTACTTC
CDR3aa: CASSPREARQYF

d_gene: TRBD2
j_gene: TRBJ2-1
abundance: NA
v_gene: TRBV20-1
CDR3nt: TGCAGTGCTGGGGCCTTTAGCGGGGGGGCCGGGAATGAGCAGTTCTTC
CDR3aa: CSAGAFSGGAGNEQFF

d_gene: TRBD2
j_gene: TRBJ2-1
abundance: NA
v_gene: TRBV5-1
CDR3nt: TGCGCCAGCAGCTTGGGTAGCGGGAGAATATACAATGAGCAGTTCTTC
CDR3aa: CASSLGSGRIYNEQFF

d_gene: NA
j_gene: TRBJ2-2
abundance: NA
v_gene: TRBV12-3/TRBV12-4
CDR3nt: TGTGCCAGCAGCCATATAGCGGTCACCGGGGAGCTGTTTTTT
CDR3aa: CASSHIAVTGELFF

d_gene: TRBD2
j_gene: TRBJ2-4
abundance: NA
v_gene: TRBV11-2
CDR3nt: TGTGCCAGCACCCAACTAGCGGCGCCTCGGAACATTCAGTACTTC
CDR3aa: CASTQLAAPRNIQYF

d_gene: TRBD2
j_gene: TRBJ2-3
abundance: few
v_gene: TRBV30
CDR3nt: TGTGCCTGGAGGGGGCTAGCGGGAGGGCCAGATACGCAGTATTTT
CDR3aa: CAWRGLAGGPDTQYF

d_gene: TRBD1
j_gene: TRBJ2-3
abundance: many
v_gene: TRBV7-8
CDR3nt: TGTGCCAGCAGCACCAGGGACAGGCGCACAGATACGCAGTATTTT
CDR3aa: CASSTRDRRTDTQYF

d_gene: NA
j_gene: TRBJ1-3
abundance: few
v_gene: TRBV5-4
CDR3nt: TGTGCCAGCAGCTCGGGGACTTACTCTGGAAACACCATATATTTT
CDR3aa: CASSSGTYSGNTIYF

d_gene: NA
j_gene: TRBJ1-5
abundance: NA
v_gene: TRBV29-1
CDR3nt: TGCAGCGTTGAGGGTGGGACATCAGCGTATCAGCCCCAGCATTTT
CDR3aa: CSVEGGTSAYQPQHF

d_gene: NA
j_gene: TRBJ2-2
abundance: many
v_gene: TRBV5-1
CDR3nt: TGCGCCAGCAGCTTGCCAGACTCCGGGGAGCTGTTTTTT
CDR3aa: CASSLPDSGELFF

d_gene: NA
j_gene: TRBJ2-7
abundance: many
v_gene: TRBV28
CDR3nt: TGTGCCAGCAGTTTTGGGGGGGCGTTCACCTACGAGCAGTACTTC
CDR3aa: CASSFGGAFTYEQYF

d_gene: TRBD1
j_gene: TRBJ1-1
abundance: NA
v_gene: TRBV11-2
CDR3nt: TGTGCCAGCAGCTTAGCGGCAGGGGGGAACACTGAAGCTTTCTTT
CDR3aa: CASSLAAGGNTEAFF

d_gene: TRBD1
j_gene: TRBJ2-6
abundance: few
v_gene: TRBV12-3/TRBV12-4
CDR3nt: TGTGCCAGCAGCCGCAGTTACAGGGGGCGGGCCAACGTCCTGACTTTC
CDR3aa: CASSRSYRGRANVLTF

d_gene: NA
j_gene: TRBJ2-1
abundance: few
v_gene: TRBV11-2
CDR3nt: TGTGCCAGCAGCTTAGCAGGGGTTAATGAGCAGTTCTTC
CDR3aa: CASSLAGVNEQFF

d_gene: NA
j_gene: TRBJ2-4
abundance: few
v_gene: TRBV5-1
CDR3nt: TGCGCCAGCAGCTCTGGGGTGGCCAAAAACATTCAGTACTTC
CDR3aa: CASSSGVAKNIQYF

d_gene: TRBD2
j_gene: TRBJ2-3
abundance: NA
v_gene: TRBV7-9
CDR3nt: TGTGCCAGCAGCTCCCCGACTAGCTATGGGGGCACAGATACGCAGTATTTT
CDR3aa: CASSSPTSYGGTDTQYF

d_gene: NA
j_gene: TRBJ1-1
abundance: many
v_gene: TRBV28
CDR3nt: TGTGCCAGCAGTCCAGGCCTCACACACAACACTGAAGCTTTCTTT
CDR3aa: CASSPGLTHNTEAFF

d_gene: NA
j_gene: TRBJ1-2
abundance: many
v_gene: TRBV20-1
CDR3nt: TGCAGTGCCGATGGAGGCCCCTATAACTATGGCTACACCTTC
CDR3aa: CSADGGPYNYGYTF

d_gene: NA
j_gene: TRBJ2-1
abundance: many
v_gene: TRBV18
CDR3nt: TGTGCCAGCTCACCATCTACCCGTCCTCGGAATAATGAGCAGTTCTTC
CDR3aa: CASSPSTRPRNNEQFF

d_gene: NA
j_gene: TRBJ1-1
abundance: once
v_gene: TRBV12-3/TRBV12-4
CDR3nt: TGTGCCAGCAGTCGACAGCTGAACACTGAAGCTTTCTTT
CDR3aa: CASSRQLNTEAFF

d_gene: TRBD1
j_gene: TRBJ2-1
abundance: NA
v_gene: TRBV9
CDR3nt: TGTGCCAGCGGTAGGGCGGGACAGGGAAAATTCGATGAGCAGTTCTTC
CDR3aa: CASGRAGQGKFDEQFF

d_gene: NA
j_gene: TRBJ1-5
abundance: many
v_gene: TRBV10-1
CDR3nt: TGCGCCAGCAGTGAGACCCAGGGACAGCCCCAGCATTTT
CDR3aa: CASSETQGQPQHF

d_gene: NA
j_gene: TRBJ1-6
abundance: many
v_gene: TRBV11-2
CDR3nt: TGTGCCAGCACTGGGGGTAGCTCCTATAATTCACCCCTCCACTTT
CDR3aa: CASTGGSSYNSPLHF

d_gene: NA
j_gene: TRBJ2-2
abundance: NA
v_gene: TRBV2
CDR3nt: TGTGCCAGCAGTGAAGCGCTTCTGAGACCGAACACCGGGGAGCTGTTTTTT
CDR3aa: CASSEALLRPNTGELFF

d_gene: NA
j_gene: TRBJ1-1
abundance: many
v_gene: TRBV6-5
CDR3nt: TGTGCCAGCAGTTACAGGCTAGGGGCAGAAGCTTTCTTT
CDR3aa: CASSYRLGAEAFF

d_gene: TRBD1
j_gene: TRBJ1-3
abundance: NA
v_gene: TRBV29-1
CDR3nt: TGCAGCGCTCACGGGACAGGGTCGTCCGGAAACACCATATATTTT
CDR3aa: CSAHGTGSSGNTIYF

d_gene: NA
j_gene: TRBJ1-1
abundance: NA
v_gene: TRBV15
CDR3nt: TGTGCCACCAGCAGGAGCAGGGGCGGCACTGAAGCTTTCTTT
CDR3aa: CATSRSRGGTEAFF

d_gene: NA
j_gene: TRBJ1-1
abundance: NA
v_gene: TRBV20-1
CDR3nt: TGCAGGGCGGGAGGTACTGAAGCTTTCTTT
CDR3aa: CRAGGTEAFF

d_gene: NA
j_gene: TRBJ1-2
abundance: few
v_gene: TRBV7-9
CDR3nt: TGTGCCAGCAGCTTAGGAGGGACCGGGGACTATGGCTACACCTTC
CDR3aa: CASSLGGTGDYGYTF

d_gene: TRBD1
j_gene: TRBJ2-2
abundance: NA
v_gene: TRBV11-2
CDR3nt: TGTGCCAGCAGCTTATTCACCGGGACAGGGGGCACCGGGGAGCTGTTTTTT
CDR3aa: CASSLFTGTGGTGELFF

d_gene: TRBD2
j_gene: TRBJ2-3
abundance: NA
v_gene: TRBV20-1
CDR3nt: TGCAGTGCTTACTCCGGACTAGCCACAGATACGCAGTATTTT
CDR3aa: CSAYSGLATDTQYF

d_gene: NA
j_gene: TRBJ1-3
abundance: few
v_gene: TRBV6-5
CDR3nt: TGTGCCAGCGCGGCGCGGCCGTCTGGAAACACCATATATTTT
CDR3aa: CASAARPSGNTIYF

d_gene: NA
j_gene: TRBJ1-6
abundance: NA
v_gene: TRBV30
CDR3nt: TGTGCCTGGAGTCCGGGCTACAATTCACCCCTCCACTTT
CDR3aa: CAWSPGYNSPLHF

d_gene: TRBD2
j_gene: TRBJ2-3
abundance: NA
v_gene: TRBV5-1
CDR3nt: TGCGCCAGCAGCTCGACTAGCTTCACAGATACGCAGTATTTT
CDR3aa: CASSSTSFTDTQYF

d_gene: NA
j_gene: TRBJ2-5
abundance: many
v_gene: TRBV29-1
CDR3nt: TGCAGCGTTGGGGGAGGGGGTCGCCGAGGGGAGACCCAGTACTTC
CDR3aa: CSVGGGGRRGETQYF

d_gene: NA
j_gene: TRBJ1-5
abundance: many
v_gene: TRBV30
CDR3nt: TGTGCCTGGAGGGGTCGGAGCCAGGGTCTCAGGCAGCCCCAGCATTTT
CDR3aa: CAWRGRSQGLRQPQHF